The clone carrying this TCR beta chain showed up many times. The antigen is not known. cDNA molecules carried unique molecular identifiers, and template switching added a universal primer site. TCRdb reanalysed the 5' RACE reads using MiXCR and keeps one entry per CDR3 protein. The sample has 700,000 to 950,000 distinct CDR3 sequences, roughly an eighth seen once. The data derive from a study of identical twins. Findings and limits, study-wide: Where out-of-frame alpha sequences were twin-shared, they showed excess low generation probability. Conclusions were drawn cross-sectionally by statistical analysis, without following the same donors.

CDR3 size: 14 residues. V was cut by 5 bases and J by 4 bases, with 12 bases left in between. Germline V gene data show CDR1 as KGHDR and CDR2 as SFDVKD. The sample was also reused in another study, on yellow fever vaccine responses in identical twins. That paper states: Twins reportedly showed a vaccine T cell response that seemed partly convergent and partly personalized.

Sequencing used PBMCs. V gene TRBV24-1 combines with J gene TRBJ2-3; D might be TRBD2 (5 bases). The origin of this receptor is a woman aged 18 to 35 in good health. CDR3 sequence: CATSVRERSDTQYF. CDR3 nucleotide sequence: TGTGCCACCAGTGTACGGGAAAGGTCAGATACGCAGTATTTT.